This TCR beta chain appears in the sequencing data of a study of type 1 regulatory T cells. The wider study: An in vitro protocol generated T-allo10, a Tr1-enriched, alloantigen-specific CD4 T cell product.

TCRdb reanalysed the reads using MiXCR and keeps one entry per CDR3 protein. The profile shows just over 14,000 distinct CDR3 sequences, about 13% of them singletons. As concerns this clonotype: Its antigen remains unidentified.

The source material was cultured T cells, either the whole culture or a sorted T cell fraction (not recorded which). This receptor was taken from a human donor in good health.

The CDR3 loop reads CASSEAGDIREQFF. The CDR3 DNA follows: TGTGCCAGCTCAGAAGCGGGAGATATAAGAGAGCAGTTCTTC. The chain couples TRBV18 to TRBJ2-1; TRBD2 aligns across 8 bases. V gave up 5 bases and J gave up 10 bases; unmatched junction bases: 10. Germline lookup yields CDR1 KGHSH and CDR2 LQKENI. CDR3 length equals 14 residues.